This T cell receptor (beta chain) derives from a study of beta chain features in type 1 diabetes. This CDR3 comprises 15 residues. The V gene's germline CDR1 is SGHTA and CDR2 FQGNSA. The ends lost 3 bases at V and 1 base at J; junction bases unmatched: 4. Comments on this clone: The antigen is not known.

Broader study findings: Compared to healthy donors, patients appeared to have naive, central memory and Treg TCRB repertoires that were more alike. In cDNA sequencing, cells with high TCR expression could be over-represented. More deletions and fewer insertions at VDJ junctions were seen in type 1 diabetes patients. Type 1 diabetes patients showed a moderate but significant shortening of TCRB CDR3s in all four CD4+ subsets.

Every bit of the isolated RNA underwent reverse transcription, so sequencing read expressed TCRB transcripts. Here immunoSEQ multiplex PCR was the method, and the copy in TCRdb shows in-frame clones only, minus some. In the table there are 15,000 or so clones, around three fifths of which are singletons. This chain links TRBV7-2 with TRBJ2-7; 9 bases are a match to TRBD2. The receptor was isolated from a woman aged 18-35 years with type 1 diabetes. The sequencing sample was made of stem cell memory CD4+ T cells from blood. The CDR3 nucleotides are TGTGCCAGCAGCTTGCGACTAGCGGTATCCTACGAGCAGTACTTC. As protein: CASSLRLAVSYEQYF. Filled out from reference TRBV7-2 and TRBJ2-7, the complete variable domain reads GAGVSQSPSNKVTEKGKDVELRCDPISGHTALYWYRQSLGQGLEFLIYFQGNSAPDKSGLPSDRFSAERTGGSVSTLTIQRTQQEDSAVYLCASSLRLAVSYEQYFGPGTRLTVT.